This entry lists 22 T cell receptor beta chains sequenced from one sample in a study of metastatic and nonmetastatic thyroid tumors. TCRdb re-analyzed the PCR reads using MiXCR. The data show roughly 14,000 clones, with 23% seen just once and around 8% held by the top ten. Nobody among the patients had been given any treatment before thyroid surgery. Sequenced sample: blood. These receptors came from a female donor with papillary thyroid cancer or a benign thyroid nodule (not recorded which). Some clones in this sample may be carry-over from other donors' samples.

By share, this clone ranks as medium-sized. V usage is TRBV6-4 and J usage is TRBJ1-2; 10 bases are a match to TRBD1. CDR3 length equals 16 residues. Per the germline V gene, CDR1 is MRHNA and CDR2 is SNTAGT. V lost 4 bases to trimming and J lost 8 bases; unmatched junction nucleotides: 13. This CDR3 reads CASSALSWGQGHGYTF. For the CDR3, the DNA is TGTGCCAGCAGTGCTCTGTCTTGGGGACAGGGGCACGGCTACACCTTC.

This clone was observed a handful of times. CDR3 residues: CATSRGSGANTDTQYF. CDR3 sequence (DNA): TGTGCCACCAGCAGAGGGAGCGGGGCAAACACAGATACGCAGTATTTT. The chain uses TRBV15 and TRBJ2-3; 7 bases align to TRBD2. CDR3 length: 16 residues. With 1 base clipped from V and 2 bases from J, the junction kept 6 bases outside the gene matches. Per germline, CDR1 LNHNV and CDR2 YYDKDF (reference sequence).

V gene TRBV20-1 combines with J gene TRBJ2-1; 7 bases align to TRBD2. V shed 4 bases and J 6 bases; nucleotides not matched to a gene: 6. This CDR3 region has 13 residues. Germline CDR1 is DFQATT and CDR2 is SNEGSKA (reference sequence). The CDR3 nucleotides read TGCAGTGCTAAAGGACTAGTCGGCAATGAGCAGTTCTTC. This gives the protein CSAKGLVGNEQFF.

This clone was counted at least ten times. This may be a read error, as it is one base from a much larger clone. This sample includes further DNA sequences coding for the same CDR3. The rearrangement uses TRBV12-3 or TRBV12-4 and TRBJ2-7, with TRBD1 matching 8 bases. With V trimmed by 8 bases and J by 3 bases, 9 bases remained unmatched. The CDR3 runs to 14 residues. The CDR3 DNA sequence: TGTGCCAGCGCTCGACAGGGGTTTGTCTACGAGCAGTACTTC. It codes for CASARQGFVYEQYF.

At least ten counts were recorded for this clone. This chain connects TRBV7-3 to TRBJ2-5; D assignment may be TRBD1 or TRBD2 (6 bases each). Germline CDR1 SGHTA, CDR2 FQGTGA. V lost 4 bases to trimming and J lost 2 bases, with 17 bases between them. CDR3 size: 16 residues. The CDR3 is CASSWGGRGEQETQYF. The CDR3 DNA sequence: TGTGCCAGCAGCTGGGGAGGCAGGGGCGAACAAGAGACCCAGTACTTC.

This clone showed up just a few times. CDR3 coding DNA: TGTGCCAGCGGAATAGGACAGGCCTACGAGCAGTACTTC. Amino acids: CASGIGQAYEQYF. The gene calls are TRBV27 and TRBJ2-7; 7 nucleotides line up with TRBD1. J was trimmed by 2 bases and V by 8 bases; bases with no gene match: 6. Germline CDR1 is MNHEY and CDR2 is SMNVEV (reference sequence). The CDR3 loop spans 13 amino acids.

This sequence joins TRBV12-5 and TRBJ2-5; possibly TRBD2 for D (7 bases). This CDR3 region has 13 residues. The germline CDR1 and CDR2 sequences are LGHNT and FRNRAP. The germline V and J ends were trimmed by 7 bases and 5 bases, with 14 bases remaining between them. The CDR3 here is CASAWGGGETQYF. CDR3 sequence (DNA): TGTGCTAGTGCCTGGGGAGGGGGGGAGACCCAGTACTTC.

This sequence joins TRBV20-1 and TRBJ1-2; the D is unclear. The CDR3 extends over 14 amino acids. Trimming stripped 6 bases from V and 4 bases from J, with 18 bases between. Per the germline V gene, CDR1 is DFQATT and CDR2 is SNEGSKA (reference sequence). The CDR3 sequence: CSAETLRQSYGYTF. The CDR3, as DNA: TGCAGTGCCGAGACCCTTCGCCAGTCCTATGGCTACACCTTC.

This clone is labeled as medium-sized. This chain links TRBV19 with TRBJ1-2; 9 bases fit TRBD1. CDR1 is LNHDA and CDR2 is SQIVND in the germline V gene (reference sequence). V shed 5 bases and J 4 bases; nucleotides not matched to a gene: 5. The CDR3 spans 14 residues. The CDR3 sequence is CASSSRDRAYGYTF. In nucleotides, the CDR3 is TGTGCCAGTAGTTCCCGGGACAGGGCCTATGGCTACACCTTC. The full variable domain, its missing parts supplied by reference TRBV19 and TRBJ1-2, is DGGITQSPKYLFRKEGQNVTLSCEQNLNHDAMYWYRQDPGQGLRLIYYSQIVNDFQKGDIAEGYSVSREKKESFPLTVTSAQKNPTAFYLCASSSRDRAYGYTFGSGTRLTVV.

In regard to this clone: A read error may explain this, as a much larger clone is one base away. The sample holds other DNA sequences that translate to the same CDR3. The chain recombines TRBV4-3 with TRBJ2-6; D gene unclear. The V end lost 0 bases, the J end lost 0 bases, and 6 bases lay between the germline ends. The CDR3 sequence is 16 residues long. CDR1 is LGHNA and CDR2 is YSLEER in the germline V gene. CDR3 bases: TGCGCCAGCAGCCAAGATTTGGCCTCTGGGGCCAACGTCCTGACTTTC. Translating gives CASSQDLASGANVLTF.

This chain joins TRBV10-3 and TRBJ1-6; possibly TRBD1 for D (5 bases). The V end was cut by 2 bases, the J end by 7 bases, with 15 bases between. The CDR3 runs 16 residues. CDR1 is ENHRY, CDR2 SYGVKD, per germline. The CDR3 protein is CAISEPMGRSNSPLHF. CDR3 nucleotides: TGTGCCATCAGTGAGCCAATGGGACGCTCAAATTCACCCCTCCACTTT.

This clone was observed a single time. The chain joins TRBV5-1 to TRBJ2-7; 13 bases align to TRBD2. The CDR3 contains 15 residues. Germline CDR1 and CDR2: SGHRS and YFSETQ. After removal of 4 bases from V and 4 bases from J, the junction contained 5 bases not matched to a gene. The CDR3, as DNA: TGCGCCAGCAGCCTCCGGACTAGCGGGAGTTACGAGCAGTACTTC. Amino acids: CASSLRTSGSYEQYF. Full variable domain (remainder filled in from reference TRBV5-1 and TRBJ2-7): KAGVTQTPRYLIKTRGQQVTLSCSPISGHRSVSWYQQTPGQGLQFLFEYFSETQRNKGNFPGRFSGRQFSNSRSEMNVSTLELGDSALYLCASSLRTSGSYEQYFGPGTRLTVT.

This clone turned up a few times. J is TRBJ2-7 and V is TRBV12-3 or TRBV12-4, with D tentatively TRBD1 (6 bases). The length of the CDR3 is 16 residues. Trimming removed 4 bases from V and 2 bases from J, with 18 bases in between. The CDR3 loop reads CASSSAGTLKAYEQYF. The CDR3 bases are TGTGCCAGCAGTTCTGCCGGGACACTCAAGGCCTACGAGCAGTACTTC.

At least ten counts were recorded for this clone. V gene TRBV7-9 combines with J gene TRBJ1-3; D is ambiguous. CDR3 size: 13 residues. With 5 bases removed from V and 0 bases from J, the gap between germline ends came to 5 bases. CDR1 SEHNR and CDR2 FQNEAQ come from the germline V gene (reference sequence). The CDR3 region is CASSRDSGNTIYF. The DNA of the CDR3 is TGTGCCAGCAGCCGGGACTCTGGAAACACCATATATTTT.

This clone is labeled medium-sized. The V call is TRBV27, the J call TRBJ1-5; D might be TRBD1 (5 bases). With 6 bases removed from V and 3 bases from J, the gap between germline ends came to 9 bases. Per the germline V gene, CDR1 is MNHEY and CDR2 is SMNVEV (reference sequence). This CDR3 is 13 amino acids long. The CDR3 reads CASSRGDNQPQHF. The CDR3 DNA reads TGTGCCAGCAGCCGGGGGGACAATCAGCCCCAGCATTTT.

This clone was picked up many times. A much larger clone lies a single base off, so this may be a read error. The chain carries TRBV2 and TRBJ1-5; possible D gene TRBD1, 5 bases. Germline assignment: CDR1 SNHLY and CDR2 FYNNEI. This CDR3 has 13 residues. CDR3 nucleotides: TGTGCCAGCAGTGGAGGGGCGGGTCAGCCCCGGCATTTT. Translation gives CASSGGAGQPRHF.

This clone was counted between two and nine times. This chain links TRBV2 with TRBJ1-4; maybe TRBD1 (5 bases). Between the trimmed V and J ends, which lost 7 bases and 6 bases, there was a span of 18 bases. CDR3 length: 15 residues. CDR1 is SNHLY and CDR2 is FYNNEI in the germline V gene. CDR3 in amino acids: CASTLGGVNDEKLFF. The CDR3 DNA is TGTGCCAGCACCCTCGGGGGTGTTAATGATGAAAAACTGTTTTTT.

The chain links TRBV20-1 to TRBJ1-5; D is possibly TRBD1 (5 bases). This CDR3 comprises 13 residues. The V end was cut by 3 bases, the J end by 1 base, with 7 bases between. CDR1 and CDR2 from the germline V gene are DFQATT and SNEGSKA (reference sequence). CDR3 nucleotide sequence: TGCAGTGCTAGGTGGGACAGCAATCAGCCCCAGCATTTT. This gives the protein CSARWDSNQPQHF.

This clone was counted a few times. A clone one base away is much larger, so this may be a read error. The sample contains more than one DNA sequence encoding this CDR3. This chain uses TRBV3-1 with TRBJ2-7; a weak D match, TRBD1 (5 bases). The V end was cut by 0 bases, the J end by 3 bases, with 9 bases between. The CDR3 is 14 amino acids. CDR1 and CDR2 from the germline V gene are LGHDT and YNNKEL (reference sequence). The CDR3 nucleotides are TGTGCCAGCAGCCAAGACTTCCAGGGCTACGAGCAGTACTTC. This sequence encodes CASSQDFQGYEQYF.

This clone was detected ten times or more. J is TRBJ1-4 and V is TRBV24-1; D is unresolved. Per germline, CDR1 KGHDR and CDR2 SFDVKD. V was cut by 3 bases and J by 7 bases, with 11 bases left in between. The CDR3 sequence is 14 residues long. The CDR3 spells CATSDGRAGEKLFF. CDR3 bases: TGTGCCACCAGTGATGGGAGGGCGGGTGAAAAACTGTTTTTT.

Comments on this clone: With a much larger clone just one base away, this may be a read error. This sequence joins TRBV9 and TRBJ2-5; 9 nucleotides align to TRBD1. CDR1 is SGDLS and CDR2 is YYNGEE in the germline V gene. The CDR3 has 15 residues. J lost 2 bases, V lost 3 bases, and 5 bases had no gene match. CDR3 coding DNA: TGTGCCAGCAGCGAATTTGACAGGGGGCAAGAGACCCAGTACTTC. It yields the protein CASSEFDRGQETQYF.

The table lists this clone with many counts. The rearrangement uses TRBV5-6 and TRBJ2-5, with TRBD2 identical over 13 bases. From germline, CDR1 is SGHDT and CDR2 YYEEEE. V gave up 4 bases and J gave up 5 bases; unmatched junction bases: 8. The CDR3 is 16 residues long. CDR3 nucleotides: TGTGCCAGCAGCAACGGACTAGCGGGAGCCGGGGAGACCCAGTACTTC. This sequence encodes CASSNGLAGAGETQYF. The full variable domain, completed using reference TRBV5-6 and TRBJ2-5, is DAGVTQSPTHLIKTRGQQVTLRCSPKSGHDTVSWYQQALGQGPQFIFQYYEEEERQRGNFPDRFSGHQFPNYSSELNVNALLLGDSALYLCASSNGLAGAGETQYFGPGTRLLVL.